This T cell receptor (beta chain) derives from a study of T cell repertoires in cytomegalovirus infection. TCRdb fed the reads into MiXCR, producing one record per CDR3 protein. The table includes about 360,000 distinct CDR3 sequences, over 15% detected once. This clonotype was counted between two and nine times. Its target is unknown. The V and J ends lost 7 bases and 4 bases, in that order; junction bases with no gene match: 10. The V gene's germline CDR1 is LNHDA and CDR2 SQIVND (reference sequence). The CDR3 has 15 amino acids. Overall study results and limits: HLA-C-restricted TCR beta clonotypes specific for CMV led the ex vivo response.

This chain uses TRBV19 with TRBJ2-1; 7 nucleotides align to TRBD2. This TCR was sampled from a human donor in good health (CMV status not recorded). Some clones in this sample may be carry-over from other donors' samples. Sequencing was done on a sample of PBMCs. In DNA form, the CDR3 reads TGTGCCAGTACCCAATGGGGGGGGACTTACAATGAGCAGTTCTTC. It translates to CASTQWGGTYNEQFF. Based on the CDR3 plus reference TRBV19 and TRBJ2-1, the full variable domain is DGGITQSPKYLFRKEGQNVTLSCEQNLNHDAMYWYRQDPGQGLRLIYYSQIVNDFQKGDIAEGYSVSREKKESFPLTVTSAQKNPTAFYLCASTQWGGTYNEQFFGPGTRLTVL.